The present TCR beta chain was sequenced within a study of OX40 agonist ivuxolimab in advanced cancers. Looking at the study overall: Clinicians treated patients with ivuxolimab, an agonistic anti-OX40 (CD134) antibody. At doses from 0.01 to 10 mg/kg, patients were given intravenous ivuxolimab every 2 weeks.

Trimming took 0 bases from V and 8 from J; bases not matched to a gene: 7. CDR3 length: 14 amino acids. The germline V gene encodes CDR1 SGHRS and CDR2 YFSETQ. TCRdb's table, derived via immunoSEQ multiplex PCR, lists solely in-frame clones and lacks some. Seen here are 90,000 to 100,000 clones, around 95% observed once, and the top ten hold just over 2%. This sequence was found in an adult with an advanced solid tumor such as melanoma, head and neck, liver or kidney cancer. The V and J genes are TRBV5-1 and TRBJ1-2; 7 bases agree with TRBD1. This specimen consisted of CD4+ or CD8+ T cells sorted from blood, obtained in a trial of the OX40 agonist ivuxolimab. The DNA for the CDR3 is TGCGCCAGCAGCTTGGAAGGGGGCAATGGAGGCTACACCTTC. Encoded protein: CASSLEGGNGGYTF.